The 18 T cell receptor beta chains reported below all come from one sample, sequenced in a study of radiotherapy plus CTLA-4 blockade in lung cancer. Assay used: immunoSEQ multiplex PCR; TCRdb lists only in-frame clones, some missing. The sample comprises 110,000 or so clones, about 77% of which are singletons, and approximately 5.5% rests with the top ten. This sample comprised peripheral blood, obtained from a patient treated with radiotherapy plus ipilimumab. These receptors originate from a human donor with non-small cell lung cancer who had a partial response to radiotherapy plus ipilimumab.

The chain joins TRBV27 to TRBJ1-3; D is possibly TRBD1 (6 bases). Trimming shortened V by 6 bases and J by 4 bases, and 13 bases separated the two germline ends. The CDR3 contains 14 residues. Per germline, CDR1 MNHEY and CDR2 SMNVEV (reference sequence). CDR3 coding DNA: TGTGCCAGCAGCCTTACAGGGTTCGGAAACACCATATATTTT. This encodes CASSLTGFGNTIYF.

The sample holds a few counts of this clone. V and J are TRBV4-1 and TRBJ2-1, with 13 nucleotides matching TRBD2. This CDR3 is built from 16 residues. The germline V gene encodes CDR1 MGHRA and CDR2 YSYEKL. Trimming removed 4 bases from V and 4 bases from J; junction bases left unmatched: 4. CDR3 nucleotide sequence: TGCGCCAGCAGCCCGGAGGGACTAGCGGGATACAATGAGCAGTTCTTC. This encodes CASSPEGLAGYNEQFF.

V usage is TRBV4-1 and J usage is TRBJ2-1, with 7 nucleotides matching TRBD2. The V segment lost 4 bases and the J segment 1 base; nucleotides outside the gene matches: 10. Germline lookup yields CDR1 MGHRA and CDR2 YSYEKL. This CDR3 comprises 17 residues. The CDR3: CASSPLGGGSSYNEQFF. CDR3 DNA: TGCGCCAGCAGCCCACTGGGGGGAGGGAGTTCCTACAATGAGCAGTTCTTC.

This chain links TRBV19 with TRBJ1-1; possible D gene TRBD1, 6 bases. This CDR3 has 14 residues. V was clipped by 6 bases and J by 1 base, with 12 bases between them. Germline loops: CDR1 LNHDA, CDR2 SQIVND (reference sequence). Here the CDR3 DNA reads TGTGCCAGTAGGCTACAGGGAACGAACACTGAAGCTTTCTTT. It codes for CASRLQGTNTEAFF.

The chain recombines TRBV30 with TRBJ1-1; 8 positions agree with TRBD1. Germline-derived CDR1 and CDR2 are GTSNPN and SVGIG (reference sequence). V shed 3 bases and J 0 bases; nucleotides not matched to a gene: 0. The CDR3 loop spans 13 amino acids. The CDR3 sequence: CAWRTGVNTEAFF. CDR3 bases: TGTGCCTGGAGGACAGGGGTGAACACTGAAGCTTTCTTT.

The chain carries TRBV28 and TRBJ2-5; D gene uncertain. Trimming left V 6 bases short and J 3 bases short, with 11 bases between. The CDR3 loop spans 13 amino acids. Per the germline V gene, CDR1 is MDHEN and CDR2 is SYDVKM. CDR3 in amino acids: CASRPSGKETQYF. The CDR3 DNA follows: TGTGCCAGCAGGCCGTCGGGTAAAGAGACCCAGTACTTC.

The chain combines TRBV5-4 with TRBJ2-3; D perhaps matches TRBD2 (6 bases). Trimming pared 5 bases from V and 0 bases from J, leaving 13 bases between. The CDR3 covers 15 residues. Germline-derived CDR1 and CDR2 are SGHNT and YYREEE (reference sequence). The DNA for the CDR3 is TGTGCCAGCAGTCGGACTACAGAGAGCACAGATACGCAGTATTTT. It is translated as CASSRTTESTDTQYF. Complete variable domain (other parts from reference TRBV5-4 and TRBJ2-3): ETGVTQSPTHLIKTRGQQVTLRCSSQSGHNTVSWYQQALGQGPQFIFQYYREEENGRGNFPPRFSGLQFPNYSSELNVNALELDDSALYLCASSRTTESTDTQYFGPGTRLTVL.

This chain uses TRBV7-2 with TRBJ2-2, with TRBD2 matching over 7 bases. Per the germline V gene, CDR1 is SGHTA and CDR2 is FQGNSA. Losses at the gene ends were 2 bases for V and 0 bases for J; bases not matched to a gene: 3. The CDR3 sequence is 16 residues long. CDR3 residues: CASSLSTSANTGELFF. The CDR3 region has the DNA TGTGCCAGCAGCTTATCAACTAGCGCGAACACCGGGGAGCTGTTTTTT. The full variable domain, its missing parts supplied by reference TRBV7-2 and TRBJ2-2, is GAGVSQSPSNKVTEKGKDVELRCDPISGHTALYWYRQSLGQGLEFLIYFQGNSAPDKSGLPSDRFSAERTGGSVSTLTIQRTQQEDSAVYLCASSLSTSANTGELFFGEGSRLTVL.

The rearrangement uses TRBV5-1 and TRBJ2-7, with TRBD1 as a possible D gene (5 bases). The V end was cut by 2 bases, the J end by 1 base, with 10 bases between. CDR1 and CDR2 from the germline V gene are SGHRS and YFSETQ. The length of the CDR3 is 14 residues. The CDR3 DNA is TGCGCCAGCAGCTTAGGTGCAGGGTCCTACGAGCAGTACGTC. It specifies CASSLGAGSYEQYV.

V gene TRBV28 combines with J gene TRBJ2-7; TRBD1 might be the D (5 bases). Trimming left V 2 bases short and J 2 bases short, with 7 bases between. Germline CDR1 and CDR2: MDHEN and SYDVKM. This CDR3 is 13 amino acids long. This chain's CDR3 is CASSLDSTYEQYF. DNA of the CDR3: TGTGCCAGCAGTTTAGACAGCACCTACGAGCAGTACTTC.

The chain combines TRBV4-1 with TRBJ2-7; 9 positions match TRBD1. Germline values: CDR1 MGHRA, CDR2 YSYEKL. The length of the CDR3 is 16 residues. J was trimmed by 1 base and V by 4 bases; bases with no gene match: 8. The CDR3 is CASSLIPGTGSYEQYV. CDR3 nucleotide sequence: TGCGCCAGCAGCCTGATTCCTGGGACAGGGTCCTACGAGCAGTACGTC.

The chain has TRBV6-1 and TRBJ1-5; 9 nucleotides match TRBD1. The CDR3 length is 15 residues. The V segment lost 4 bases and the J segment 6 bases; nucleotides outside the gene matches: 7. The germline CDR1 and CDR2 sequences are MNHNS and SASEGT. The CDR3 protein is CASSARQGVVQPQHF. The CDR3 region has the DNA TGTGCCAGCAGTGCGAGACAGGGGGTTGTTCAGCCCCAGCATTTT.

The chain uses TRBV29-1 and TRBJ2-7; the D gene is possibly TRBD2 (6 bases). Between the trimmed V and J ends, which lost 8 bases and 5 bases, there was a span of 13 bases. Germline V lookup: CDR1 SQVTM, CDR2 ANQGSEA. CDR3 length: 11 residues. This CDR3 reads CSIREAHEQYV. Here the CDR3 DNA reads TGCAGCATCAGGGAGGCACACGAGCAGTACGTC.

The chain links TRBV28 to TRBJ1-3, with a weak D call TRBD1 (5 bases). This CDR3 comprises 15 residues. In germline, CDR1 is MDHEN, CDR2 SYDVKM. V shed 2 bases and J shed 3 bases, with 11 bases lying between them. The CDR3 nucleotides read TGTGCCAGCAGTTTAGCTGCAGGGAATGGAAACACCATATATTTT. Protein product: CASSLAAGNGNTIYF.

The chain has TRBV10-3 and TRBJ2-3; D is possibly TRBD2 (6 bases). CDR1 and CDR2 from the germline V gene are ENHRY and SYGVKD. V was shortened by 4 bases and J by 0 bases, with 8 bases between the two germline ends. The CDR3 loop spans 14 amino acids. Here the CDR3 DNA reads TGTGCCATCAGTGGGAGCGGGAGCACAGATACGCAGTATTTT. This encodes CAISGSGSTDTQYF.

This sequence joins TRBV5-1 and TRBJ1-4; a possible D gene is TRBD1 (6 bases). The CDR3 is 14 residues long. Between the trimmed V and J ends, which lost 0 bases and 6 bases, there was a span of 9 bases. Germline V gene lookup returns CDR1 SGHRS and CDR2 YFSETQ. The DNA for the CDR3 is TGCGCCAGCAGCTTGGGGACAGATTATGAAAAACTGTTTTTT. It specifies CASSLGTDYEKLFF.

The chain couples TRBV7-2 to TRBJ2-7; perhaps TRBD1 as D (6 bases). CDR3 length equals 16 residues. Germline V gives CDR1 SGHTA, CDR2 FQGNSA. V was trimmed by 2 bases and J by 0 bases, leaving 14 bases between them. The CDR3 bases are TGTGCCAGCAGCTTAAGGGCAGGGGCCCTCTCCTACGAGCAGTACTTC. Its protein product is CASSLRAGALSYEQYF.

This sequence joins TRBV27 and TRBJ1-5, with 8 bases matching TRBD1. The ends lost 8 bases at V and 5 bases at J; junction bases unmatched: 2. The CDR3 sequence is 12 residues long. Germline V lookup: CDR1 MNHEY, CDR2 SMNVEV (reference sequence). CDR3 nucleotide sequence: TGTGCCAGCCGACAGGGGCATCAGCCCCAGCATTTT. Amino acid sequence: CASRQGHQPQHF.